This T cell receptor (beta chain) was obtained from a study of T cell clones after liver transplantation. Study at large: Liver transplant recipients had immunosuppression withdrawal attempted within 2 years. HCV positivity affected three of eight recipients; the rest lacked autoimmune or viral indications.

Sequenced by immunoSEQ multiplex PCR; TCRdb stores in-frame clones only, minus some. The sample comprises 9,500 to 10,000 clones, approximately 72% of which are singletons, and roughly 23% rests with the top ten. Trimming cost V 7 bases and J 6 bases, with 12 bases left between them. The germline CDR1 and CDR2 sequences are MNHNY and SVGAGI (reference sequence). The CDR3 extends over 12 amino acids. The clonotype comes from a human patient who received a liver transplant. The graft donor may have contributed some T cells. The genes are TRBV6-6 and TRBJ1-1; D may be TRBD1 (6 bases). The sequencing here drew on CD8+ T cells from blood, taken at the approximately 16-month timepoint. The CDR3 DNA reads TGTGCCAGCACACCGGGGGGCTCTGAAGCTTTCTTT. Encoded protein: CASTPGGSEAFF.